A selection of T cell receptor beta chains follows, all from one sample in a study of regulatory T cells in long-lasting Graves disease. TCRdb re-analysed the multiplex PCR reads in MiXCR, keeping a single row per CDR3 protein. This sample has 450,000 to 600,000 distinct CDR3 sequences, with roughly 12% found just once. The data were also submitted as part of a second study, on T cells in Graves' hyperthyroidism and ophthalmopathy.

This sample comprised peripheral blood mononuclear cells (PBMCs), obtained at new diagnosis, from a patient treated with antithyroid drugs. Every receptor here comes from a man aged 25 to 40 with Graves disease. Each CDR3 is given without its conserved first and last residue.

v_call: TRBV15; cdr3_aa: ATSAAVPTEAF
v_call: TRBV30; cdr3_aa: AWSRVSGYTGELF
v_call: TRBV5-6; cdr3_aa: ASSLGYSDTQY
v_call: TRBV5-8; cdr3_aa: ASSAPMGGPSTDTQY
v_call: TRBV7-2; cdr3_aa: ASSQGGGDEQY
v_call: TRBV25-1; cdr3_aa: ASSEPGEGLYEQY
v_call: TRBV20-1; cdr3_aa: SAPRTSGNLGELF
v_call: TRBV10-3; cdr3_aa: AISESIKGPQGTEAF
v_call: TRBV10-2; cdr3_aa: ASSREPNYGYT
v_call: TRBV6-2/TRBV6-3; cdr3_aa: ASSYSSSGSPEQF
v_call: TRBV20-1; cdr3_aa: SAGPSLESAYSYEQY
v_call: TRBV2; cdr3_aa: ASSESGLAVTDTQY
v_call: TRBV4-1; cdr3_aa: ASSLLGQGPSNEQF
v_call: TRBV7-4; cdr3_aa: ASSLGTGGSLVYEQY